Below, 26 T cell receptor beta chains from the same sample are listed, as sequenced in a study of T-cell memory formation after mild COVID-19. TCRdb passed the 5' RACE reads through MiXCR, listing each CDR3 protein once. There are under 250,000 distinct CDR3 sequences in the sample; 15% to 17% occur only once, and 2.1% lies in the top ten. The sample comprised PBMCs or a T cell subset sorted from them (not recorded which). These receptor sequences come from an adult woman who had mild COVID-19 (a few samples of this study predate the infection). Cell type and time point are not known.

The chain recombines TRBV12-3 or TRBV12-4 with TRBJ1-2; TRBD1 matches 7 bases. This CDR3 has 13 residues. Losses at the gene ends were 6 bases for V and 3 bases for J; bases not matched to a gene: 4. The CDR3: CASRTDRDYGYTF. The CDR3, as DNA: TGTGCCAGCAGAACAGACAGGGACTATGGCTACACCTTC.

V and J are TRBV18 and TRBJ1-3, with unresolved D. This CDR3 comprises 15 residues. CDR1 and CDR2 (germline): KGHSH, LQKENI. The ends were cut back, 3 bases at V and 0 bases at J, with 9 bases in the middle. The CDR3 nucleotides are TGTGCCAGCTCACCTAAGGAATTCTCTGGAAACACCATATATTTT. Amino acid sequence: CASSPKEFSGNTIYF.

The sample holds many counts of this clonotype. The V call is TRBV7-2, the J call TRBJ2-5; perhaps TRBD2 as D (6 bases). Deletions cut 0 bases from V and 5 bases from J, with 10 bases between. CDR3 length: 14 amino acids. Germline V CDR1 and CDR2: SGHTA, FQGNSA. The DNA for the CDR3 is TGTGCCAGCAGCTTAGCGGGAGGAGGGGAGACCCAGTACTTC. This sequence encodes CASSLAGGGETQYF.

The chain carries TRBV25-1 and TRBJ1-2; D uncertain. Germline assignment: CDR1 MGHDK and CDR2 SYGVNS. Trimming stripped 3 bases from V and 5 bases from J, with 13 bases between. The CDR3 covers 14 residues. The CDR3 loop reads CASSERWPIYGYTF. CDR3 DNA: TGTGCCAGCAGTGAGAGGTGGCCTATTTATGGCTACACCTTC.

This clonotype showed up just a few times. The chain combines TRBV10-2 with TRBJ2-7; 13 nucleotides line up with TRBD2. Germline CDR1 and CDR2: WSHSY and SAAADI. The CDR3 covers 15 residues. Trimming at V came to 6 bases and at J to 2 bases, leaving 4 bases not matched to a gene. The CDR3 here is CASSSGLAGPYEQYF. In DNA, the CDR3 is TGCGCCAGCAGCTCGGGACTAGCGGGGCCCTACGAGCAGTACTTC.

This clonotype was recorded many times. The chain links TRBV4-1 to TRBJ2-7; D may be TRBD1 (6 bases). V was cut by 4 bases and J by 4 bases, with 14 bases left in between. This CDR3 has 14 residues. Germline-derived CDR1 and CDR2 are MGHRA and YSYEKL. The CDR3 region has the DNA TGCGCCAGCAGCCGTGGCAGGGGTGTTTACGAGCAGTACTTC. This encodes CASSRGRGVYEQYF.

This clonotype was found many times. The chain couples TRBV20-1 to TRBJ2-7; D might be TRBD1 (7 bases). The V end lost 5 bases, the J end lost 8 bases, and 22 bases lay between the germline ends. Per germline, CDR1 DFQATT and CDR2 SNEGSKA (reference sequence). This CDR3 has 14 amino acids. The CDR3 protein is CSAEGAREARKQYF. CDR3 nucleotides: TGCAGTGCTGAGGGGGCCAGGGAGGCAAGGAAGCAGTACTTC.

This chain links TRBV24-1 with TRBJ2-7; 7 bases match TRBD2. V lost 5 bases, J lost 0 bases, and 6 bases stayed unmatched. Germline CDR1 is KGHDR and CDR2 is SFDVKD. This CDR3 comprises 15 residues. CDR3 in DNA: TGTGCCACCAGTGGAAGCGGGAAGAGCTCCTACGAGCAGTACTTC. It is translated as CATSGSGKSSYEQYF.

This clonotype has more than one count but fewer than ten. As DNA, the CDR3 is TGCAGTGCTAGAGAAGCTCCGGGACATTCGAACACTGAAGCTTTCTTT. It is translated as CSAREAPGHSNTEAFF. The chain is built from TRBV20-1 and TRBJ1-1; tentatively, D is TRBD1 (6 bases). CDR3 length: 16 amino acids. Trimming took off 0 bases at V and 1 base at J, with 15 bases between the two ends. Per the germline V gene, CDR1 is DFQATT and CDR2 is SNEGSKA (reference sequence).

This chain's CDR3 is CASSREAGNTIYF. In DNA form, the CDR3 reads TGCGCCAGCAGCAGGGAGGCAGGAAACACCATATATTTT. The chain employs TRBV5-1 and TRBJ1-3; D remains unclear. This CDR3 is built from 13 residues. V dropped 4 bases and J dropped 4 bases, with 9 bases sitting between them. CDR1 is SGHRS and CDR2 is YFSETQ in the germline V gene.

J is TRBJ1-4 and V is TRBV12-3 or TRBV12-4; D perhaps matches TRBD1 (5 bases). This CDR3 is built from 14 residues. V was trimmed by 5 bases and J by 10 bases, leaving 17 bases between them. CDR3 sequence (DNA): TGTGCCAGCAGTCATAGGGCAGGGCAAGGAAAACTGTTTTTT. Translating gives CASSHRAGQGKLFF.

V is TRBV15 and J is TRBJ2-2; D uncertain. V lost 1 base to trimming and J lost 6 bases, with 6 bases between them. The CDR3 runs to 13 residues. The V gene's germline CDR1 is LNHNV and CDR2 YYDKDF (reference sequence). The CDR3: CATSRVSPGELFF. The CDR3 DNA reads as TGTGCCACCAGCAGAGTGTCTCCCGGGGAGCTGTTTTTT. Together with reference TRBV15 and TRBJ2-2, the CDR3 gives the full variable domain: DAMVIQNPRYQVTQFGKPVTLSCSQTLNHNVMYWYQQKSSQAPKLLFHYYDKDFNNEADTPDNFQSRRPNTSFCFLDIRSPGLGDTAMYLCATSRVSPGELFFGEGSRLTVL.

There are a few counts of this clonotype. The J gene is TRBJ2-1, the V gene TRBV4-2; D gene ambiguous. The CDR3 covers 16 residues. V was clipped by 4 bases and J by 2 bases, with 15 bases between them. Germline loops: CDR1 LGHNA, CDR2 YNFKEQ. The CDR3 reads CASSLSLGAPYNEQFF. CDR3 sequence (DNA): TGTGCCAGCAGCCTGTCTTTGGGCGCGCCCTACAATGAGCAGTTCTTC.

As for this clonotype: A clone one base away is much larger, so this may be a read error. The chain uses TRBV12-3 or TRBV12-4 and TRBJ2-1, with 9 positions matching TRBD1. CDR3 length: 14 residues. The V segment lost 6 bases and the J segment 9 bases; nucleotides outside the gene matches: 9. The CDR3 protein is CASSHYRGRVEQFF. CDR3 nucleotides: TGTGCCAGCAGCCACTACAGGGGGCGCGTTGAGCAGTTCTTC.

This chain connects TRBV12-3 or TRBV12-4 to TRBJ2-3; 15 bases align to TRBD2. The CDR3 is 19 residues long. V dropped 6 bases and J dropped 8; count of bases not matched to a gene: 18. For the CDR3, the DNA is TGTGCCAGCAGGTTATCCGGGACTAGCGGGGGGCAGGGCAGGGGTACGCAGTATTTT. It yields the protein CASRLSGTSGGQGRGTQYF.

This clonotype was counted a few times. Because the CDR3's place on the DNA is in doubt, the DNA is left out and the CDR3 is given as listed by TCRdb. Here the CDR3 reads CASSVASGSKTF. This chain uses TRBV9 with TRBJ1-2; the D call of TRBD1 is as the table states it, not checked on the DNA. The length of the CDR3 is 12 amino acids, counting both ends. Germline V gene data show CDR1 as SGDLS and CDR2 as YYNGEE.

The V call is TRBV7-9, the J call TRBJ2-3, with 9 nucleotides matching TRBD2. V trimming: 5 bases; J trimming: 5 bases; junction bases outside the gene matches: 11. There are 16 residues in the CDR3. The germline gives CDR1 SEHNR, CDR2 FQNEAQ (reference sequence). The CDR3 reads CASSNYSGSAGDTQYF. The CDR3 DNA is TGTGCCAGCAGCAATTATAGCGGGAGCGCTGGAGATACGCAGTATTTT.

The V call is TRBV12-3 or TRBV12-4, the J call TRBJ2-7; D is undetermined. This CDR3 has 14 amino acids. Trimming stripped 1 base from V and 3 bases from J, with 10 bases between. CDR3 sequence (DNA): TGTGCCAGCAGTTTAGGCGCCATCGTCTACGAGCAGTACTTC. Protein: CASSLGAIVYEQYF.

This clonotype was detected a few times. The V call is TRBV7-2, the J call TRBJ2-5, with D maybe TRBD1 (5 bases). The CDR3 runs 14 residues. The germline CDR1 and CDR2 sequences are SGHTA and FQGNSA. Trimming took off 3 bases at V and 5 bases at J, with 13 bases between the two ends. In DNA form, the CDR3 reads TGTGCCAGCAGCTTGGGTAGGGGAACGGAGACCCAGTACTTC. Amino acids: CASSLGRGTETQYF.

In this sample, this clonotype turned up a few times. The V and J genes are TRBV6-2 or TRBV6-3 and TRBJ2-1; 7 bases line up with TRBD2. Germline assignment: CDR1 MNHEY and CDR2 SVGEGT. With V trimmed by 6 bases and J by 0 bases, 11 bases remained unmatched. This CDR3 is built from 17 residues. The DNA of the CDR3 is TGTGCCAGCAGGTGGGGAGCGGGGCGTAGCTCCTACAATGAGCAGTTCTTC. Amino acid sequence: CASRWGAGRSSYNEQFF.

J is TRBJ1-3 and V is TRBV9; a possible D gene is TRBD1 (6 bases). In germline, CDR1 is SGDLS, CDR2 YYNGEE. The CDR3 runs 17 residues. V was pared by 3 bases and J by 0 bases, with 16 bases between. In DNA, the CDR3 is TGTGCCAGCAGCGCCTCACCTGGACAGTCCTCTGGAAACACCATATATTTT. Protein sequence: CASSASPGQSSGNTIYF. Drawing the rest from reference TRBV9 and TRBJ1-3, the complete variable domain is DSGVTQTPKHLITATGQRVTLRCSPRSGDLSVYWYQQSLDQGLQFLIQYYNGEERAKGNILERFSAQQFPDLHSELNLSSLELGDSALYFCASSASPGQSSGNTIYFGEGSWLTVV.

This clonotype was counted a few times. The chain has TRBV12-3 or TRBV12-4 and TRBJ2-1; D gene ambiguous. Trimming removed 5 bases at V and 2 bases at J, with 13 bases between. This CDR3 comprises 15 residues. The CDR3 sequence is CASSPSSGPYNEQFF. CDR3 sequence (DNA): TGTGCCAGCAGTCCCTCAAGTGGGCCCTACAATGAGCAGTTCTTC.

This chain links TRBV10-3 with TRBJ2-3; 8 bases are shared with TRBD1. This CDR3 comprises 14 residues. V shed 5 bases, J shed 4 bases, and the junction held 5 bases outside the gene matches. Germline CDR1 and CDR2: ENHRY and SYGVKD. The CDR3 region has the DNA TGTGCCATCAGTCGACAGGGGTTGGCAGATACGCAGTATTTT. Protein: CAISRQGLADTQYF.

This clonotype was observed many times. The chain is built from TRBV5-1 and TRBJ2-1; D is uncertain. Germline V gene lookup returns CDR1 SGHRS and CDR2 YFSETQ. Trimming shortened V by 0 bases and J by 4 bases, and 11 bases separated the two germline ends. This CDR3 is built from 15 residues. CDR3 region: CASSLAGSSYNEQFF. In DNA form, the CDR3 reads TGCGCCAGCAGCTTGGCAGGATCTAGTTACAATGAGCAGTTCTTC.

This clonotype was detected only a few times. The chain couples TRBV15 to TRBJ2-1; TRBD2 agrees at 7 bases. The germline V gene has CDR1 LNHNV and CDR2 YYDKDF (reference sequence). V dropped 0 bases and J dropped 8; count of bases not matched to a gene: 4. The CDR3 is 14 residues long. The CDR3 coding sequence is TGTGCCACCAGCAGAGAGCTAGCGGCGGATGAGCAGTTCTTC. It encodes CATSRELAADEQFF.

This clonotype was observed at least ten times. This rearrangement joins TRBV6-2 or TRBV6-3 to TRBJ1-1; no reliable D call. The CDR3 spans 16 residues. Germline values: CDR1 MNHEY, CDR2 SVGEGT. V lost 4 bases and J 1 base, leaving 16 bases between the germline ends. CDR3 coding DNA: TGTGCCAGCAGTTCCAGGTGGGCAGGCCAGAACACTGAAGCTTTCTTT. This gives the protein CASSSRWAGQNTEAFF.